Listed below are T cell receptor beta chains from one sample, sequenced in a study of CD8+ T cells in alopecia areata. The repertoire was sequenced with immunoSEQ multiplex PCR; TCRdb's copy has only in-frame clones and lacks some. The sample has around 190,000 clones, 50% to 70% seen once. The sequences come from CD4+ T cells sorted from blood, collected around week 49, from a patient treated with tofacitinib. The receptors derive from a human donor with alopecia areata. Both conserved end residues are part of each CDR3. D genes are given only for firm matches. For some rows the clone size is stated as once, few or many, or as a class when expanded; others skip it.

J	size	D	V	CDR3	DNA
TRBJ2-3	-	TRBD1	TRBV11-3	CASSRTGTATDTQYF	TGTGCCAGCAGCCGCACAGGGACAGCCACAGATACGCAGTATTTT
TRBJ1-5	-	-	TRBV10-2	CASSEGTRNQPQHF	TGCGCCAGCAGTGAGGGGACAAGGAATCAGCCCCAGCATTTT
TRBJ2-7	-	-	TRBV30	CAWSVQGGVAYEQYF	TGTGCCTGGAGTGTACAAGGGGGGGTAGCCTACGAGCAGTACTTC
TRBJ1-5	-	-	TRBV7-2	CASTRLGGKGQPQHF	TGTGCCAGCACCCGGCTCGGGGGCAAGGGTCAGCCCCAGCATTTT
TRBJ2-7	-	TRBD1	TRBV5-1	CASSLGGTGTYEQYF	TGCGCCAGCAGCTTGGGAGGGACAGGGACCTACGAGCAGTACTTC
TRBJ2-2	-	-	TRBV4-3	CASSQGTTNTGELFF	TGCGCCAGCAGCCAAGGGACAACGAACACCGGGGAGCTGTTTTTT
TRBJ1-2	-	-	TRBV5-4	CASSLANREYGYTF	TGTGCCAGCAGCTTGGCCAATCGGGAATATGGCTACACCTTC
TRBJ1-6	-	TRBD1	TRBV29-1	CSVSTGVGNSPLHF	TGCAGCGTTAGCACAGGGGTTGGTAATTCACCCCTCCACTTT
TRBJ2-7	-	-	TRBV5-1	CASSLDGSYEQYF	TGCGCCAGCAGCTTGGACGGGAGTTACGAGCAGTACTTC
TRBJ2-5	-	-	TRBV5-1	CASSLPGGPQETQYF	TGCGCCAGCAGCTTGCCCGGGGGGCCCCAAGAGACCCAGTACTTC
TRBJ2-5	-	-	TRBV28	CASSPVDTQETQYF	TGTGCCAGCTCTCCGGTAGACACACAAGAGACCCAGTACTTC
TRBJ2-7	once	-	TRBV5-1	CASSPDGGGEQYF	TGCGCCAGCAGCCCGGACGGGGGTGGAGAGCAGTACTTC
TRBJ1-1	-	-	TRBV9	CASSSQQGGGNTEAFF	TGTGCCAGCAGCTCACAACAGGGAGGAGGAAACACTGAAGCTTTCTTT
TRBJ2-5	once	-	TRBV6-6	CASSLRETQYF	TGTGCCAGCAGTTTACGGGAGACCCAGTACTTC
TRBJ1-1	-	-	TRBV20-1	CSVGNTEAFF	TGCAGTGTCGGTAACACTGAAGCTTTCTTT
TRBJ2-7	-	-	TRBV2	CASSSHYEQYF	TGTGCCAGCAGTTCTCACTACGAGCAGTACTTC
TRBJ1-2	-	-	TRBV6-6	CASREGLGYTF	TGTGCCAGCAGGGAGGGTTTAGGCTACACCTTC
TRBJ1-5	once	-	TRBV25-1	CASSLGGTYQPQHF	TGTGCCAGCAGCCTAGGCGGTACTTATCAGCCCCAGCATTTT
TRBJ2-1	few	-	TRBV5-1	CASTNDGRANNEQFF	TGCGCCAGCACCAACGACGGAAGGGCTAACAATGAGCAGTTCTTC
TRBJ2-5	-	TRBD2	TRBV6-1	CASKGRDQQETQYF	TGTGCCAGCAAGGGGAGGGACCAACAAGAGACCCAGTACTTC
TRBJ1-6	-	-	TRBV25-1	CASSDPNSPLHF	TGTGCCAGCAGTGATCCAAATTCACCCCTCCACTTT
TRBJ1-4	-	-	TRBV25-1	CASSDGTLSEKLFF	TGTGCCAGCAGTGACGGGACATTGAGCGAAAAACTGTTTTTT
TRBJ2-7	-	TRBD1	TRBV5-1	CASSFRDRAGEQYF	TGCGCCAGCAGCTTCCGGGACAGGGCAGGAGAGCAGTACTTC
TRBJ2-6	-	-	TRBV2	CASSVSGANVLTF	TGTGCCAGCAGTGTATCTGGGGCCAACGTCCTGACTTTC
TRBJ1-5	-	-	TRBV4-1	CASSPSLAQLGISNQPQHF	TGCGCCAGCAGCCCGTCTTTGGCGCAGTTGGGAATTAGCAATCAGCCCCAGCATTTT
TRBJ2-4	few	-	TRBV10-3	CATTDGVKNIQYF	TGTGCCACCACGGATGGGGTGAAAAACATTCAGTACTTC
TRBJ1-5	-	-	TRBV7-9	CASSSSGNQPQHF	TGTGCCAGCAGCTCCAGTGGGAATCAGCCCCAGCATTTT
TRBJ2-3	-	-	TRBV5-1	CASSPTLSTSTDTQYF	TGCGCCAGCAGCCCCACGTTGTCGACTAGCACAGATACGCAGTATTTT
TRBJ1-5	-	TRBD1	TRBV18	CASSSGQGQGYSNQPQHF	TGTGCCAGCTCATCTGGACAGGGGCAGGGGTATAGCAATCAGCCCCAGCATTTT
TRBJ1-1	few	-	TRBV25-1	CASSRRGEDTEAFF	TGTGCCAGCAGCAGACGGGGGGAGGACACTGAAGCTTTCTTT
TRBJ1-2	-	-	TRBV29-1	CSVRGPSGYTF	TGCAGCGTCCGGGGGCCCAGTGGCTACACCTTC
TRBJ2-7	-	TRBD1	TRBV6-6	CASSSDRGFTYEQYF	TGTGCCAGCAGTTCCGACAGGGGTTTTACCTACGAGCAGTACTTC
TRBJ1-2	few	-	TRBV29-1	CSVSEDGYTF	TGCAGCGTTTCGGAAGATGGCTACACCTTC
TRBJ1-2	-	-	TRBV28	CASSFLNYGYTF	TGTGCCAGCAGTTTTCTAAACTATGGCTACACCTTC
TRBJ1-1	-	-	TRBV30	CASPDPMGNTEAFF	TGTGCCTCCCCGGACCCCATGGGGAACACTGAAGCTTTCTTT
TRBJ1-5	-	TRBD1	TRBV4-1	CASSQEGTGGNQPQHF	TGCGCCAGCAGCCAAGAAGGGACAGGGGGGAATCAGCCCCAGCATTTT
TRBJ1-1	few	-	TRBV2	CASTLGLSGKNTEAFF	TGTGCCAGCACCTTAGGCCTATCTGGCAAGAACACTGAAGCTTTCTTT
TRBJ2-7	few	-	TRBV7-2	CASSLQGGRYEQYF	TGTGCCAGCAGCTTACAGGGAGGAAGATACGAGCAGTACTTC
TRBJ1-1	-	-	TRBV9	CASSVGRTEAFF	TGTGCCAGCAGCGTAGGGCGCACTGAAGCTTTCTTT
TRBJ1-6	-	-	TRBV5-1	CASSFSRDDSPLHF	TGCGCCAGCAGCTTTAGCCGGGACGATTCACCCCTCCACTTT
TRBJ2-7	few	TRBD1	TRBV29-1	CSFYRGYEQYF	TGCAGCTTCTACAGGGGTTACGAGCAGTACTTC
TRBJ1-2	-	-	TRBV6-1	CASIGRALTNYGYTF	TGTGCCAGCATAGGCAGGGCCCTCACTAACTATGGCTACACCTTC